Listed below are T cell receptor beta chains from one sample, sequenced in a study of blood T cell repertoires in COVID-19. The data were produced by immunoSEQ multiplex PCR, yet TCRdb's version contains in-frame clones alone and is incomplete. The sample carries over 35,000 clones, around nine tenths recorded once. The sample comprised peripheral blood. The receptors come from a man aged 35-49 years with COVID-19, enrolled during active disease. Both conserved end residues are part of each CDR3. The D gene is left open where the match is weak. Only some rows state a clone size, as once, few, many or a class for expanded clones.

CDR3aa | CDR3nt | d_gene | j_gene | v_gene | abundance
CASSEPSGAGGWYEQYF | TGTGCCAGCAGTGAGCCCAGCGGGGCGGGGGGCTGGTACGAGCAGTACTTC | TRBD2 | TRBJ2-7 | TRBV6-1 | .
CASSHGGWGAFF | TGTGCCAGCAGTCACGGGGGTTGGGGAGCTTTCTTT | . | TRBJ1-1 | TRBV28 | .
CASRDLTYNEQFF | TGTGCCAGCCGGGACTTGACTTACAATGAGCAGTTCTTC | . | TRBJ2-1 | TRBV19 | .
CASSLNTPGLGNEQFF | TGTGCCAGCAGCCTAAACACCCCGGGACTAGGCAATGAGCAGTTCTTC | TRBD2 | TRBJ2-1 | TRBV11-2 | .
CASSSQLNEKLFF | TGTGCCAGCAGCTCACAGCTTAATGAAAAACTGTTTTTT | . | TRBJ1-4 | TRBV7-2 | .
CASSSEQGQPQHF | TGTGCCAGCAGCTCTGAACAGGGTCAGCCCCAGCATTTT | . | TRBJ1-5 | TRBV5-6 | .
CTSTLAGGANEQFF | TGCACCAGCACTCTAGCGGGAGGGGCCAATGAGCAGTTCTTC | . | TRBJ2-1 | TRBV1 | .
CASRQGVYGYTF | TGTGCCAGCAGACAGGGAGTTTATGGCTACACCTTC | . | TRBJ1-2 | TRBV27 | .
CASSKRPGQGQETQYF | TGTGCCAGCAGCAAAAGACCAGGACAGGGCCAAGAGACCCAGTACTTC | . | TRBJ2-5 | TRBV21-1 | .
CACPGGLTFRNEQFF | TGTGCCTGCCCCGGAGGGCTGACCTTTCGCAATGAGCAGTTCTTC | . | TRBJ2-1 | TRBV30 | .
CASSELDRGDTEAFF | TGTGCCAGCAGCGAACTGGACAGGGGGGACACTGAAGCTTTCTTT | TRBD1 | TRBJ1-1 | TRBV9 | .
CASTFSRVLAQYF | TGTGCCAGCACCTTTTCGCGGGTGTTGGCGCAGTATTTT | . | TRBJ2-3 | TRBV28 | .
CASSLNLNGQETQYF | TGTGCCAGCAGCTTAAACCTAAATGGCCAAGAGACCCAGTACTTC | . | TRBJ2-5 | TRBV7-9 | .
CASSPPTSGTADTQYF | TGTGCCAGCAGCCCCCCGACTAGCGGGACGGCAGATACGCAGTATTTT | TRBD2 | TRBJ2-3 | TRBV13 | .
CASSLSGGLGNEQFF | TGTGCCAGCAGCTTGTCAGGGGGACTGGGTAATGAGCAGTTCTTC | . | TRBJ2-1 | TRBV13 | .
CASSDRVAGVGEQFF | TGTGCCAGCAGTGACCGGGTAGCGGGAGTCGGTGAGCAGTTCTTC | TRBD2 | TRBJ2-1 | TRBV6-4 | .
CASSASLNTEAFF | TGTGCCAGCAGTGCCTCCTTGAACACTGAAGCTTTCTTT | . | TRBJ1-1 | TRBV2 | .
CASTPKRSRTEAFF | TGTGCCAGCACTCCCAAGCGCAGTCGCACTGAAGCTTTCTTT | . | TRBJ1-1 | TRBV6-6 | .
CASMGELAGDLLPKNIQYF | TGTGCCAGCATGGGGGAACTAGCGGGAGACCTTCTTCCCAAAAACATTCAGTACTTC | TRBD2 | TRBJ2-4 | TRBV2 | .
CAWKGAGTGTEAFF | TGTGCCTGGAAGGGGGCAGGGACTGGCACTGAAGCTTTCTTT | TRBD1 | TRBJ1-1 | TRBV30 | once
CASKESDPGSHGDTQYF | TGTGCCAGCAAGGAGAGCGATCCCGGGTCCCACGGGGATACGCAGTATTTT | . | TRBJ2-3 | TRBV27 | .
CASSLYSWDTSYEQYF | TGTGCCAGCAGTTTATATTCTTGGGACACCTCCTACGAGCAGTACTTC | . | TRBJ2-7 | TRBV27 | .
CASSKVRAARGTGGANTEAFF | TGTGCCAGCAGCAAAGTGAGGGCGGCCAGGGGGACAGGGGGCGCAAACACTGAAGCTTTCTTT | . | TRBJ1-1 | TRBV21-1 | .